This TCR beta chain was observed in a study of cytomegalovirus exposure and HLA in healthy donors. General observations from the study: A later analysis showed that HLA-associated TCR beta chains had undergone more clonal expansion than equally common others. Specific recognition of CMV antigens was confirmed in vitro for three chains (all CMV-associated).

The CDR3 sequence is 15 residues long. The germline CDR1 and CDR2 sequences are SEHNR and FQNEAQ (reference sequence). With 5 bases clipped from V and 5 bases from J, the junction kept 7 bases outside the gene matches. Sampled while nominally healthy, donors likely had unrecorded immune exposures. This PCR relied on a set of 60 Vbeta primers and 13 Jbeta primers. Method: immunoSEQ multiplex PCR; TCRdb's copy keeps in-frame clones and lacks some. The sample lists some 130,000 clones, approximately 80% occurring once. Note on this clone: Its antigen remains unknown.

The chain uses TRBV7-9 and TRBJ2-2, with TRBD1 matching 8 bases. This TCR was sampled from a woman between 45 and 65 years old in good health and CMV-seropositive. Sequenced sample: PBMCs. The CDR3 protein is CASSTRQGRTGELFF. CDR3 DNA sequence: TGTGCCAGCAGCACTCGACAGGGGAGGACCGGGGAGCTGTTTTTT.